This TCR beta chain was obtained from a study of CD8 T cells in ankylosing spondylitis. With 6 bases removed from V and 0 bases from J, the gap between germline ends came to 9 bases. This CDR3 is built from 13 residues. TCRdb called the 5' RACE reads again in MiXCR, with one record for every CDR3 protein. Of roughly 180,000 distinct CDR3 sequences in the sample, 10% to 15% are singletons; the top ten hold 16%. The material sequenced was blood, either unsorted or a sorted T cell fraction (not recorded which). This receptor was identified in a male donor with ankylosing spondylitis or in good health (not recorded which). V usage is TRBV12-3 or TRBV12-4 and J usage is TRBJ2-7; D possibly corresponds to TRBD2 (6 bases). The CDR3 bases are TGTGCCAGCAGACCGGGACTCTCCTACGAGCAGTACTTC. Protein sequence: CASRPGLSYEQYF.